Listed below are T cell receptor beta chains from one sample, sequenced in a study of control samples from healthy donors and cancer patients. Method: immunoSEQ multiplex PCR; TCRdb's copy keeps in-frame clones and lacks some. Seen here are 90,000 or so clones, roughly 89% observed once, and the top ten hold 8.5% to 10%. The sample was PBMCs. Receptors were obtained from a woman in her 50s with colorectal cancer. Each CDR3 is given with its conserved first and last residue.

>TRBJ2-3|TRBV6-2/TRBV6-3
CASSNRLAGASRDTQYF
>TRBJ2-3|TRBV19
CASSITGDRTDTQYF
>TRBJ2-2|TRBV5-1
CASSFLGQGTGELFF
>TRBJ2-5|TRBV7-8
CASSLANGVWGETQYF
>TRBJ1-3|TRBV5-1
CASSLSPTGAGNTIYF
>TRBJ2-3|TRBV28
CASTQASKEDTQYF
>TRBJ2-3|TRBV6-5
CASRSTDTQYF
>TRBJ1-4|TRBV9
CASSPQPGHPQKLFF
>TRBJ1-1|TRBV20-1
CSASQATEAFF
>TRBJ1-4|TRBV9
CASSLGFSGEKLFF
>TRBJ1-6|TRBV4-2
CASSQHTGTADSPLHF
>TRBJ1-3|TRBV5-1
CASSFDGNTIYF
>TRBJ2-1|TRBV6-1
CASSEETGGYNEQFF
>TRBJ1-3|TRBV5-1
CASRSYGTEDTIYF
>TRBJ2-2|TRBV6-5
CASSYVGLNLRELFF
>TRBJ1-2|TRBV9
CASSVGVYGYTF
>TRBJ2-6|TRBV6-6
CASSPGWANVLTF
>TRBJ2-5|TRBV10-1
CASSDREGEETQYF
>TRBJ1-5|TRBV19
CASSVGQGFQPQHF
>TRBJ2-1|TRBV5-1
CASASGGSYNEQFF
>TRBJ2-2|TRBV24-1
CATSDATGIAGELFF
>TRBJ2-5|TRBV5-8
CASSQGLAGHQETQYF
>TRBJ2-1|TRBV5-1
CASTFEGSRRGEQFF
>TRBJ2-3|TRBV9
CASSVTGDTDTQYF
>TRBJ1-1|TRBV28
CASSRPGPHTEAFF
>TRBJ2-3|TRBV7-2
CASSSRIAGLSSTDTQYF
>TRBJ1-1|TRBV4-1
CASSIPNLNTEAFF
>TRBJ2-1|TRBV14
CASSPRVGLKQFF
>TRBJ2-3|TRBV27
CASSLGNLGGDTQYF
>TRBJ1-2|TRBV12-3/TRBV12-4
CASSYRGDYGYTF
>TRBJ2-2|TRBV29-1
CSVEKGLAGNTGELFF
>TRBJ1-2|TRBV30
CAWSVRGAYSGYTF
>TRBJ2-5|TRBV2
CASRRQETQYF
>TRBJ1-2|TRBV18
CASSPLRDSDDYTF
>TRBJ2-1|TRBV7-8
CASSSLRQLAGSYNEQFF
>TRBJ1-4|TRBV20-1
CSASKGQPNEKLFF
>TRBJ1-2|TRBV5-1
CASSLEGRDPYGYTF
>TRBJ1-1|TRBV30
CASTGRVTEAFF
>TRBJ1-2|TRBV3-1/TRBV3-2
CASSPRTVNYGYTF
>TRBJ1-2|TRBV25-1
CASSEYEGASYGYTF
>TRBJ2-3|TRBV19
CASSEMRLDTDTQYF
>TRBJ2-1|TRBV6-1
CASSEYEDNEQFF
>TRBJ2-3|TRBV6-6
CASSPGTGGSTDTQYF
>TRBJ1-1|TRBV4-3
CASSQGTGAHTEAFF
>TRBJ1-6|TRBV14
CASSQITGSPLHF
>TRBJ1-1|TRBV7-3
CASSGTGAGAEAFF
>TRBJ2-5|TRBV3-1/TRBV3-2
CASSPYSGALRRQETQYF
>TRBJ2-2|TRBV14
CASSQGQGATGELFF
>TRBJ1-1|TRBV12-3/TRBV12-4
CASSLGSTEAFF
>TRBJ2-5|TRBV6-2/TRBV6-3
CASSYESGGYQETQYF
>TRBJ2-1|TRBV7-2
CASSFLRTPNEQFF
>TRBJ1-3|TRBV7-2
CASSPYGVSTGNTIYF